This TCR beta chain was profiled in a study of blood T cell repertoires in COVID-19. Study-wide background: Before being deemed recovered, Cohort 3 donors had two negative PCRs, clearance, or symptom resolution. Sample material is recorded as cDNA or gDNA derived from T cells, B-cell-depleted T cells, or PBMCs.

Germline assignment: CDR1 MGHRA and CDR2 YSYEKL. The V gene lost 0 bases and the J gene lost 1 base, with 13 bases spanning the gap. The CDR3 is 18 amino acids. Study members were between roughly 18 and 89 years old and lived in around 24 US regions. The assay was immunoSEQ multiplex PCR, and TCRdb's table has in-frame clones only and misses some. In the table there are 300,000 to 450,000 clones, 87% of which are singletons. The receptor's source is a man aged 35 to 55 in a cohort exposed to, infected with or recovered from COVID-19 (not recorded which). Material: PBMCs or T cells enriched from blood (not recorded which). V gene TRBV4-1 combines with J gene TRBJ2-6, with D possibly being TRBD2 (5 bases). The CDR3 loop is CASSQEGFRGSGANVLTF. The CDR3 nucleotides are TGCGCCAGCAGCCAAGAAGGGTTTCGGGGATCTGGGGCCAACGTCCTGACTTTC.